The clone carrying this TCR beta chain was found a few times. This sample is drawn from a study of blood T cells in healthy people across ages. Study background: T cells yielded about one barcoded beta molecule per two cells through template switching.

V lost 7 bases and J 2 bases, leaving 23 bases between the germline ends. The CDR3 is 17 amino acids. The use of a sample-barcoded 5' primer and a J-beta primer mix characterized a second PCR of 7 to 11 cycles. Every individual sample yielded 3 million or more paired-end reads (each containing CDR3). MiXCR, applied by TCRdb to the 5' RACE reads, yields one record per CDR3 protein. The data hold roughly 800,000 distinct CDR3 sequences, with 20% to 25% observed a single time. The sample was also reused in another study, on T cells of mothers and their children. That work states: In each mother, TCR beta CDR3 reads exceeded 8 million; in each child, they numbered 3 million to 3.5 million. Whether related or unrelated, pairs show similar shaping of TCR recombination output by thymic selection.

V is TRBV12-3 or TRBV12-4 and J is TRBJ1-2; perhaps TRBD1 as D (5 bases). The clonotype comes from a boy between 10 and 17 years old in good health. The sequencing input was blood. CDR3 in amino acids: CASIPLSREGANYGYTF. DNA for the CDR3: TGTGCCAGCATTCCTCTGTCCAGGGAAGGGGCCAACTATGGCTACACCTTC.